Below, 25 T cell receptor beta chains from the same sample are listed, as sequenced in a study of blood T cell repertoires in COVID-19. Data came from immunoSEQ multiplex PCR; TCRdb stores just in-frame clones and leaves some out. Seen here are roughly 260,000 clones, approximately 86% observed once, and the top ten hold about 9.8%. Sequencing used peripheral blood. The receptors derive from a man between 35 and 55 years old who had recovered from COVID-19.

The V call is TRBV6-5, the J call TRBJ1-1; 7 bases line up with TRBD1. Germline V gene data show CDR1 as MNHEY and CDR2 as SVGAGI. The CDR3 spans 15 residues. V was pared by 7 bases and J by 1 base, with 9 bases of the junction left unmatched. The CDR3 DNA is TGTGCCAGCACTGTCAGAGGGGGCCCGAACACTGAAGCTTTCTTT. Protein product: CASTVRGGPNTEAFF.

The chain links TRBV29-1 to TRBJ2-1; a weak D match, TRBD2 (5 bases). The CDR3 is 15 residues long. Trimming shortened V by 6 bases and J by 6 bases, and 21 bases separated the two germline ends. The germline V gene encodes CDR1 SQVTM and CDR2 ANQGSEA. The CDR3 DNA is TGCAGCGTCGACTTCGGACTCCTGAGTCCCAATGAGCAGTTCTTC. It translates to CSVDFGLLSPNEQFF.

The gene calls are TRBV7-2 and TRBJ2-3, with 9 bases that match TRBD2. The junction had 2 bases not matched to a gene; V was cut back by 2 bases and J by 2 bases. Germline V CDR1 and CDR2: SGHTA, FQGNSA. The CDR3 sequence is 15 residues long. The CDR3 is CASSLIAGATDTQYF. CDR3 coding DNA: TGTGCCAGCAGCTTAATAGCGGGGGCCACAGATACGCAGTATTTT.

This rearrangement joins TRBV19 to TRBJ2-1; 9 bases line up with TRBD2. The CDR3 totals 16 residues. Germline values: CDR1 LNHDA, CDR2 SQIVND (reference sequence). V lost 5 bases, J lost 1 base, and 6 bases stayed unmatched. CDR3 bases: TGTGCCAGTAGTCTCGGACTAGCGTTGTCCTACAATGAGCAGTTCTTC. Encoded protein: CASSLGLALSYNEQFF. The whole variable domain, remainder taken from reference TRBV19 and TRBJ2-1, is DGGITQSPKYLFRKEGQNVTLSCEQNLNHDAMYWYRQDPGQGLRLIYYSQIVNDFQKGDIAEGYSVSREKKESFPLTVTSAQKNPTAFYLCASSLGLALSYNEQFFGPGTRLTVL.

V usage is TRBV6-1 and J usage is TRBJ1-2, with D possibly matching TRBD1 (6 bases). This CDR3 is 16 amino acids long. Trimming took 2 bases from V and 4 from J, leaving 17 bases between them. From germline, CDR1 is MNHNS and CDR2 SASEGT. The CDR3 loop is CASSELFGGFGYGYTF. For the CDR3, the DNA is TGTGCCAGCAGTGAATTATTTGGGGGCTTTGGCTATGGCTACACCTTC.

The rearrangement uses TRBV29-1 and TRBJ2-5, with 10 bases identical to TRBD2. The CDR3 has 14 amino acids. V shed 6 bases, J shed 2 bases, and the junction held 6 bases outside the gene matches. Germline CDR1 and CDR2: SQVTM and ANQGSEA. In DNA, the CDR3 is TGCAGCGTCCTACTAGCGGGGATACAAGAGACCCAGTACTTC. Translation: CSVLLAGIQETQYF.

This clone was seen just once. The gene calls are TRBV11-1 and TRBJ2-1; 7 bases agree with TRBD2. Per germline, CDR1 SGHAT and CDR2 FQDESV (reference sequence). V shed 3 bases and J 5 bases; nucleotides not matched to a gene: 7. The CDR3 has 15 residues. CDR3 nucleotide sequence: TGTGCCAGCAGCTTTATAGCGGGTAGGAACAATGAGCAGTTCTTC. It specifies CASSFIAGRNNEQFF.

The chain has TRBV15 and TRBJ1-2, with D maybe TRBD1 (5 bases). V dropped 1 base and J dropped 3 bases, with 6 bases sitting between them. The germline V gene encodes CDR1 LNHNV and CDR2 YYDKDF (reference sequence). The CDR3 has 13 residues. The CDR3 DNA is TGTGCCACCAGCAGAGGCAGGGACTATGGCTACACCTTC. Its protein product is CATSRGRDYGYTF. Full variable domain (missing parts from reference TRBV15 and TRBJ1-2): DAMVIQNPRYQVTQFGKPVTLSCSQTLNHNVMYWYQQKSSQAPKLLFHYYDKDFNNEADTPDNFQSRRPNTSFCFLDIRSPGLGDTAMYLCATSRGRDYGYTFGSGTRLTVV.

The rearrangement joins TRBV3-1 (or the pseudogene TRBV3-2) to TRBJ2-1; maybe TRBD1 (6 bases). Looked up from germline, CDR1 is LGHDT and CDR2 is YNNKEL (reference sequence). This CDR3 is 17 amino acids long. Trimming took 4 bases from V and 9 from J, leaving 25 bases between them. CDR3 in amino acids: CASSRKTGHGVPGEQFF. The DNA of the CDR3 is TGTGCCAGCAGCCGCAAGACGGGACACGGGGTTCCCGGTGAGCAGTTCTTC.

J is TRBJ2-2 and V is TRBV5-8, with 7 bases matching TRBD1. Germline V gene data show CDR1 as SGHTS and CDR2 as YDEGEE. Losses at the gene ends were 3 bases for V and 0 bases for J; bases not matched to a gene: 2. The CDR3 contains 15 residues. The DNA of the CDR3 is TGTGCCAGCAGCTCCGGACAGGCGAACACCGGGGAGCTGTTTTTT. Its translation is CASSSGQANTGELFF.

The rearrangement links TRBV3-1 (or the pseudogene TRBV3-2) to TRBJ2-1; TRBD2 aligns across 10 bases. The CDR3 spans 17 residues. With V trimmed by 0 bases and J by 3 bases, 5 bases remained unmatched. The germline V gene has CDR1 LGHDT and CDR2 YNNKEL (reference sequence). Written as DNA, the CDR3 is TGTGCCAGCAGCCAAGATGGGCTAGCGGGAGTCTACAATGAGCAGTTCTTC. Encoded protein: CASSQDGLAGVYNEQFF.

This clone was seen a handful of times. The chain joins TRBV6-2 or TRBV6-3 to TRBJ2-1; tentative D call: TRBD2 (6 bases). This CDR3 is 18 amino acids long. Germline-derived CDR1 and CDR2 are MNHEY and SVGEGT. V was pared by 6 bases and J by 5 bases, with 26 bases between. The CDR3 DNA reads as TGTGCCAGCAGCACCCTCCGGATCGGCGGGAAAATAGACAATGAGCAGTTCTTC. Translation gives CASSTLRIGGKIDNEQFF.

The genes are TRBV9 and TRBJ1-5; D is ambiguous. V lost 3 bases and J lost 2, with 21 bases in between. The CDR3 length is 18 residues. Germline V gene sequence: CDR1 SGDLS, CDR2 YYNGEE. The chain's CDR3 is CASSARIGLHRGNQPQHF. CDR3 DNA: TGTGCCAGCAGCGCGAGGATAGGTCTCCACCGGGGCAATCAGCCCCAGCATTTT.

The chain carries TRBV5-4 and TRBJ2-2; 9 bases are shared with TRBD2. Germline V gene lookup returns CDR1 SGHNT and CDR2 YYREEE (reference sequence). The CDR3 length is 14 residues. Losses at the gene ends were 6 bases for V and 6 bases for J; bases not matched to a gene: 6. CDR3 coding DNA: TGTGCCAGCACCGAGCGGGAGGTAGCCGGGGAGCTGTTTTTT. This codes for CASTEREVAGELFF.

This clone was seen just once. The rearrangement joins TRBV5-4 to TRBJ2-1, with 9 bases fitting TRBD1. The CDR3 length is 15 residues. Per the germline V gene, CDR1 is SGHNT and CDR2 is YYREEE (reference sequence). V was clipped by 4 bases and J by 0 bases; unmatched bases: 2. CDR3 region: CASSPQGASYNEQFF. The CDR3, as DNA: TGTGCCAGCAGCCCACAGGGGGCCTCCTACAATGAGCAGTTCTTC.

This chain connects TRBV6-5 to TRBJ2-3; 7 bases match TRBD2. This CDR3 spans 15 amino acids. Germline CDR1 reads MNHEY; CDR2 reads SVGAGI. The trim removed 2 bases at V and 3 bases at J, leaving 5 bases unmatched. CDR3: CASSYTVGGTDTQYF. In DNA, the CDR3 is TGTGCCAGCAGTTACACGGTGGGAGGGACAGATACGCAGTATTTT.

This sequence joins TRBV6-6 and TRBJ2-1; D remains ambiguous. Trimming cost V 4 bases and J 0 bases, with 10 bases left between them. The CDR3 has 15 amino acids. Germline CDR1 MNHNY, CDR2 SVGAGI (reference sequence). CDR3 sequence: CASSSTRSSYNEQFF. The CDR3, as DNA: TGTGCCAGCAGTTCCACTCGGAGCTCCTACAATGAGCAGTTCTTC.

The rearrangement uses TRBV2 and TRBJ2-5, with 7 positions matching TRBD1. The CDR3 is made up of 13 amino acids. Germline V gene lookup returns CDR1 SNHLY and CDR2 FYNNEI. Losses at the gene ends were 7 bases for V and 1 base for J; bases not matched to a gene: 3. The CDR3 protein is CASKNRGQETQYF. The CDR3 DNA follows: TGTGCCAGCAAGAACAGGGGCCAAGAGACCCAGTACTTC.

The chain links TRBV3-1 (or the pseudogene TRBV3-2) to TRBJ2-2; D unclear. Germline CDR1 LGHDT, CDR2 YNNKEL (reference sequence). V lost 4 bases to trimming and J lost 6 bases, with 6 bases between them. The CDR3 spans 12 residues. The CDR3 bases are TGTGCCAGCAGCCTAGTCTCCGGGGAGCTGTTTTTT. Translating gives CASSLVSGELFF.

This CDR3 reads CASSLQGLGPYGYTF. The CDR3 DNA sequence: TGTGCCAGCAGCTTGCAGGGCTTGGGGCCCTATGGCTACACCTTC. The chain is built from TRBV5-5 and TRBJ1-2; D may be TRBD1 (5 bases). Trimming removed 1 base from V and 4 bases from J, with 14 bases in between. Germline V gene lookup returns CDR1 SGHKS and CDR2 YYEKEE (reference sequence). The CDR3 covers 15 residues.

Turning to this clone: The junction differs from germline at one of its ends, possibly a read error. This chain joins TRBV7-2 and TRBJ1-2; 7 bases line up with TRBD1. Germline V gene data show CDR1 as SGHTA and CDR2 as FQGNSA. CDR3 size: 12 residues. CDR3 sequence: CASSLITGAYHF. CDR3 sequence (DNA): TGTGCCAGCAGCTTAATCACAGGGGCTTACCACTTC.

This clone has only one observation. The chain carries TRBV2 and TRBJ2-7; 12 bases align to TRBD2. CDR1 is SNHLY and CDR2 is FYNNEI in the germline V gene. The V segment lost 3 bases and the J segment 12 bases; nucleotides outside the gene matches: 15. This CDR3 comprises 16 residues. CDR3 amino acids: CASSDPGLAGRGFGYF. The CDR3 DNA reads TGTGCCAGCAGTGACCCGGGACTAGCGGGTCGGGGTTTCGGGTACTTC. The entire variable domain, with the rest obtained from reference TRBV2 and TRBJ2-7, is as follows: EPEVTQTPSHQVTQMGQEVILRCVPISNHLYFYWYRQILGQKVEFLVSFYNNEISEKSEIFDDQFSVERPDGSNFTLKIRSTKLEDSAMYFCASSDPGLAGRGFGYFGPGTRLTVT.

The rearrangement uses TRBV6-2 or TRBV6-3 and TRBJ1-1; 8 nucleotides match TRBD1. Germline lookup yields CDR1 MNHEY and CDR2 SVGEGT. This CDR3 has 12 residues. V dropped 5 bases and J dropped 8; count of bases not matched to a gene: 4. The CDR3: CASSPGGIEAFF. Here the CDR3 DNA reads TGTGCCAGCAGTCCAGGGGGCATAGAAGCTTTCTTT.

This clone was detected once. V gene TRBV20-1 combines with J gene TRBJ1-2; D not resolved. Trimming stripped 3 bases from V and 4 bases from J, with 6 bases between. This CDR3 has 11 amino acids. Germline values: CDR1 DFQATT, CDR2 SNEGSKA (reference sequence). The CDR3 is CSARDFYGYTF. The DNA for the CDR3 is TGCAGTGCTAGGGACTTCTATGGCTACACCTTC.

The CDR3 nucleotides are TGTGCCAGCAGTCCCGGGACAGGGTTAAGGGAGCAGTTCTTC. Encoded protein: CASSPGTGLREQFF. V and J are TRBV28 and TRBJ2-1; TRBD1 agrees at 9 bases. Per germline, CDR1 MDHEN and CDR2 SYDVKM. The CDR3 runs to 14 residues. The junction had 9 bases not matched to a gene; V was cut back by 5 bases and J by 10 bases. Filled out from reference TRBV28 and TRBJ2-1, the complete variable domain reads DVKVTQSSRYLVKRTGEKVFLECVQDMDHENMFWYRQDPGLGLRLIYFSYDVKMKEKGDIPEGYSVSREKKERFSLILESASTNQTSMYLCASSPGTGLREQFFGPGTRLTVL.